The clone carrying this TCR beta chain has only a few counts. Its specificity is not known. This sample is drawn from a study of T cell repertoires in cytomegalovirus infection. About the research overall: Public TCR beta signatures were indicative of both CMV infection and a matching HLA type.

TCRdb fed the reads into MiXCR, producing one record per CDR3 protein. In the table there are more than 250,000 distinct CDR3 sequences, around 25% of which are singletons. V was shortened by 5 bases and J by 14 bases, with 14 bases between the two germline ends. Germline CDR1 and CDR2: SGHTA and FQGNSA. CDR3 length: 11 residues. The chain carries TRBV7-2 and TRBJ2-3; D might be TRBD1 (6 bases). This specimen was cultured PBMCs, taken from culture after CMV antigen stimulation. This TCR derives from a human donor in good health (CMV status not recorded). Some clones in this sample may be carry-over from other donors' samples. The CDR3 sequence is CASSLAGQWYF. CDR3 nucleotides: TGTGCCAGCAGCCTCGCCGGACAGTGGTATTTT.